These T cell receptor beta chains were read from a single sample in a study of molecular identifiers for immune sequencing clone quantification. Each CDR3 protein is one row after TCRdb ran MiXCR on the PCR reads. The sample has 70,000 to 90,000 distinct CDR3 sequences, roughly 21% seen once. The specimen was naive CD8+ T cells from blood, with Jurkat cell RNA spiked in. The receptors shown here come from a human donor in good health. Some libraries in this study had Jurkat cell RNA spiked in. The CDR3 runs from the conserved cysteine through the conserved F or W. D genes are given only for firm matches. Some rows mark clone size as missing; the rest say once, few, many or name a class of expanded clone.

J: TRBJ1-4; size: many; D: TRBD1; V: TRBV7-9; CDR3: CASRGTATNEKLFF; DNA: TGTGCCAGCAGAGGGACAGCAACTAATGAAAAACTGTTTTTT
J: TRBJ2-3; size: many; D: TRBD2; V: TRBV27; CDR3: CASSSQTVSGMSTDTQYF; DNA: TGTGCCAGCAGTTCCCAGACCGTTAGCGGGATGAGCACAGATACGCAGTATTTT
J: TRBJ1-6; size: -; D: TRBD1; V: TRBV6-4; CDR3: CASSDSMDRGSPLHF; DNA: TGTGCCAGCAGTGACTCCATGGACAGGGGTTCACCCCTCCACTTT
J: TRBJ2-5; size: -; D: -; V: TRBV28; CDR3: CASSQGLGRETQYF; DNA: TGTGCCAGCAGCCAGGGTTTGGGGCGAGAGACCCAGTACTTC
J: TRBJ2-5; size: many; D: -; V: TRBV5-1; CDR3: CASSAAGMEPQETQYF; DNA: TGCGCCAGCAGCGCGGCAGGGATGGAACCCCAAGAGACCCAGTACTTC
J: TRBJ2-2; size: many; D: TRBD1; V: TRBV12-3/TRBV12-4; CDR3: CASNHRGTGELFF; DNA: TGTGCCAGCAACCACAGGGGCACCGGGGAGCTGTTTTTT
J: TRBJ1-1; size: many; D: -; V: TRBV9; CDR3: CASSVAQGPNTEAFF; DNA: TGTGCCAGCAGCGTGGCTCAGGGCCCTAACACTGAAGCTTTCTTT
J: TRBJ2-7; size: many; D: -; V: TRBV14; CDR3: CASSQELREGEQYF; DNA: TGTGCCAGCAGCCAAGAACTCAGAGAGGGAGAGCAGTACTTC
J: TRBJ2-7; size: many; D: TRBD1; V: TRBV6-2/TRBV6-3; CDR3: CASSHGTGGVYEQYF; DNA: TGTGCCAGCAGCCACGGGACAGGGGGGGTCTACGAGCAGTACTTC
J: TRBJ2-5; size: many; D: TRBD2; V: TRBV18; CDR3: CASSPRQLAGSGVQETQYF; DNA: TGTGCCAGCTCACCAAGACAGTTAGCGGGGTCCGGGGTCCAAGAGACCCAGTACTTC
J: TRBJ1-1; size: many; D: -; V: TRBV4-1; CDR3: CASSQGVGQMNTEAFF; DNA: TGCGCCAGCAGCCAAGGGGTCGGACAGATGAACACTGAAGCTTTCTTT
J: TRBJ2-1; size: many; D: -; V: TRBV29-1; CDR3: CSVEMGARDEQFF; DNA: TGCAGCGTTGAAATGGGGGCGCGGGATGAGCAGTTCTTC
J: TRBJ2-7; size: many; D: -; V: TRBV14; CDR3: CASSQVAGFTYEQYF; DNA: TGTGCCAGCAGCCAAGTAGCCGGCTTCACCTACGAGCAGTACTTC
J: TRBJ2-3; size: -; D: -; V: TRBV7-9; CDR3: CASSPLGGQLHPTDTQYF; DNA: TGTGCCAGCAGCCCGCTGGGAGGACAGCTACACCCCACAGATACGCAGTATTTT
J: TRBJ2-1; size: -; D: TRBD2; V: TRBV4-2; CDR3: CASSQSGGSYNEQFF; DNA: TGTGCCAGCAGCCAAAGCGGGGGCTCCTACAATGAGCAGTTCTTC
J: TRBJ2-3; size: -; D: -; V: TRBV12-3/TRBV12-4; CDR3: CASSLGGVGTDTQYF; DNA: TGTGCCAGCAGTTTAGGGGGCGTAGGCACAGATACGCAGTATTTT
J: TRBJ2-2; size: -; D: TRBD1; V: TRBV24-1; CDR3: CATSDLRTGQRLTNTGELFF; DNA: TGTGCCACCAGTGATTTGCGGACGGGACAGCGCCTAACGAACACCGGGGAGCTGTTTTTT
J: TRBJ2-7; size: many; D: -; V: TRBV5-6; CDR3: CASTTRGNLYSYEQYF; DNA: TGTGCCAGCACCACCCGAGGGAACCTGTACTCCTACGAGCAGTACTTC
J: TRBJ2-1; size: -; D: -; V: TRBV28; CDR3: CASSSRLTYYNEQFF; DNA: TGTGCCAGCAGTTCCAGACTAACCTACTACAATGAGCAGTTCTTC
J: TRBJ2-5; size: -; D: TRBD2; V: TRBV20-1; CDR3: CSARDLAGGPFLIQETQYF; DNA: TGCAGTGCTAGAGATTTAGCGGGGGGCCCATTTCTAATTCAAGAGACCCAGTACTTC
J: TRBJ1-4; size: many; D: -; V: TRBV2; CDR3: CASSGRYSEKLFF; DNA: TGTGCCAGCAGTGGTCGATACAGTGAAAAACTGTTTTTT
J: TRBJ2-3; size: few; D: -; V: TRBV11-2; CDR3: CASSLIGGTTDTQYF; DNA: TGTGCCAGCAGCTTAATAGGAGGGACCACAGATACGCAGTATTTT
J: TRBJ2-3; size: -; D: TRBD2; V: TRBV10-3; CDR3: CATRDLAGRTDTQYF; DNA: TGTGCCACACGCGATCTAGCGGGGAGAACAGATACGCAGTATTTT
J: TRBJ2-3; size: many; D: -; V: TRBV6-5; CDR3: CASSYSTGTSTDTQYF; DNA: TGTGCCAGCAGTTACTCGACGGGGACCAGCACAGATACGCAGTATTTT
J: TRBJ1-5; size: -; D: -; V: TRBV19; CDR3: CASGWTQGDQPQHF; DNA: TGTGCCAGTGGGTGGACACAGGGAGATCAGCCCCAGCATTTT
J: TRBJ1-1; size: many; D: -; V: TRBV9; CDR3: CASTLFDWSTEAFF; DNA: TGTGCCAGCACCCTTTTTGATTGGAGCACTGAAGCTTTCTTT
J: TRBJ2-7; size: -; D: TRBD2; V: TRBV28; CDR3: CASSLIRAGVQEQYF; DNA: TGTGCCAGCAGTTTAATCAGGGCGGGAGTGCAGGAGCAGTACTTC
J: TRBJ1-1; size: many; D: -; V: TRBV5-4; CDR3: CASSTGTSPEAFF; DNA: TGTGCCAGCAGCACAGGGACATCCCCTGAAGCTTTCTTT
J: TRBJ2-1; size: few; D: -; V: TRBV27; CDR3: CASSFSEVAYNEQFF; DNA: TGTGCCAGCAGTTTCTCGGAGGTCGCCTACAATGAGCAGTTCTTC
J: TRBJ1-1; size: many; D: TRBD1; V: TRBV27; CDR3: CASSNRGQTEAFF; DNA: TGTGCCAGCAGCAACAGGGGGCAAACTGAAGCTTTCTTT
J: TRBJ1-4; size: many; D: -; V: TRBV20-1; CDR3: CSARTGTTNEKLFF; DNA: TGCAGTGCTAGGACGGGGACAACTAATGAAAAACTGTTTTTT
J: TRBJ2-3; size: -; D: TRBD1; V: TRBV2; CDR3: CASSEADRAADTQYF; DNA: TGTGCCAGCAGTGAAGCGGACAGGGCCGCAGATACGCAGTATTTT
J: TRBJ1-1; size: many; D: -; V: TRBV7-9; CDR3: CAMGGNTEAFF; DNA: TGTGCCATGGGGGGGAACACTGAAGCTTTCTTT
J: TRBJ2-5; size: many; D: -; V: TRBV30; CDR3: CAWTMSASQETQYF; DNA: TGTGCCTGGACTATGAGCGCCTCCCAAGAGACCCAGTACTTC
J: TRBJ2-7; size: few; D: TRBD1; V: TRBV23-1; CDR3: CASSRGTGGDEQYF; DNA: TGCGCCAGCAGTCGAGGGACAGGGGGCGACGAGCAGTACTTC
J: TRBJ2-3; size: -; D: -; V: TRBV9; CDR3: CASSGGGANTQYF; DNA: TGTGCCAGCAGCGGTGGGGGAGCAAATACGCAGTATTTT
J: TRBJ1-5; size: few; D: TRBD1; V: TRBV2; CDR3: CASGTGTALSPQHF; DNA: TGTGCCAGCGGGACCGGGACAGCTTTATCCCCCCAGCATTTT
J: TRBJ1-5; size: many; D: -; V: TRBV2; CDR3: CASRQGGQPQHF; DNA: TGTGCCAGCAGGCAGGGTGGTCAGCCCCAGCATTTT
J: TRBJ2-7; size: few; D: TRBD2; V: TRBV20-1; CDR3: CSARDLAGTYEQYF; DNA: TGCAGTGCTAGAGATCTAGCGGGAACCTACGAGCAGTACTTC
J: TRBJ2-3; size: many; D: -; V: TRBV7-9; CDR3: CASSYPVEGGTDTQYF; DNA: TGTGCCAGCAGTTACCCAGTTGAGGGGGGCACAGATACGCAGTATTTT
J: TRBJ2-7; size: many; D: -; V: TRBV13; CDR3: CASSPVAGPGQYF; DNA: TGTGCCAGCAGCCCAGTGGCAGGCCCTGGGCAGTACTTC
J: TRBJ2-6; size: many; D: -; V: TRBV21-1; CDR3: CASSKARRQSQSSGANVLTF; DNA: TGTGCCAGCAGCAAAGCGCGCAGACAGTCGCAGAGCTCTGGGGCCAACGTCCTGACTTTC
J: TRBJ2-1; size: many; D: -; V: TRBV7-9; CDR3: CASSLESVAVNF; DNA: TGTGCCAGCAGCTTAGAGTCTGTGGCGGTTAACTTC
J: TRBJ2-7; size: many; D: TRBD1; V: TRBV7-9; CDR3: CASSLGGQGTREQYF; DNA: TGTGCCAGCAGCTTAGGGGGACAGGGTACCCGCGAGCAGTACTTC
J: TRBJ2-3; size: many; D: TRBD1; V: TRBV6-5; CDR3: CASSYSPYFTGESSTDTQYF; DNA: TGTGCCAGCAGTTACTCCCCCTACTTCACAGGGGAAAGTAGCACAGATACGCAGTATTTT
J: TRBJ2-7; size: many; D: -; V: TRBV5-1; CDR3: CASSLVVSGDEQYF; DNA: TGCGCCAGCAGCTTGGTTGTCAGCGGCGACGAGCAGTACTTC